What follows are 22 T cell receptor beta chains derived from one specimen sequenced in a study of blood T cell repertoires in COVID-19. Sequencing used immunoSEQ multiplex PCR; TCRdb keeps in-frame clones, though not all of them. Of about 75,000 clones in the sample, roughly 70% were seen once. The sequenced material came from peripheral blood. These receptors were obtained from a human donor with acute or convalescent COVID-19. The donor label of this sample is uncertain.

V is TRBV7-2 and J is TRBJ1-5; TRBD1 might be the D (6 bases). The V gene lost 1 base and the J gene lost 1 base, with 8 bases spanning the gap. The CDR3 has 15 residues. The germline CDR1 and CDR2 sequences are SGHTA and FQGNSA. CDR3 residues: CASSLETGSNQPQHF. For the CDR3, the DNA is TGTGCCAGCAGCTTAGAGACAGGCAGCAATCAGCCCCAGCATTTT.

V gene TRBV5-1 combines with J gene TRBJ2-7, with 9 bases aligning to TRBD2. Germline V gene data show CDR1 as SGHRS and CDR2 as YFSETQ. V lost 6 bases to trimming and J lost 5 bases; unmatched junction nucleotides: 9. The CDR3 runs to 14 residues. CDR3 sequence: CASTSRLAGDEQYF. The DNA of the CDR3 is TGCGCCAGCACCTCGCGGTTAGCGGGAGACGAGCAGTACTTC.

The CDR3, as DNA: TGTGCCAGCAGTGACACTCCACAGGGGATGAGCAATCAGCCCCAGCATTTT. This encodes CASSDTPQGMSNQPQHF. The rearrangement joins TRBV6-1 to TRBJ1-5, with TRBD1 matching 7 bases. The CDR3 totals 17 residues. Germline V gene sequence: CDR1 MNHNS, CDR2 SASEGT. V was pared by 3 bases and J by 1 base, with 9 bases of the junction left unmatched.

Here the CDR3 DNA reads TGTGCCAGCAGCCAAGGGAGCTTTGACAAAAACATTCAGTACTTC. Its protein product is CASSQGSFDKNIQYF. The chain links TRBV14 to TRBJ2-4; unclear D gene. V was shortened by 1 base and J by 3 bases, with 10 bases between the two germline ends. Per germline, CDR1 SGHDN and CDR2 FVKESK. This CDR3 has 15 amino acids. The variable domain in full, with the rest retrieved from reference TRBV14 and TRBJ2-4, is EAGVTQFPSHSVIEKGQTVTLRCDPISGHDNLYWYRRVMGKEIKFLLHFVKESKQDESGMPNNRFLAERTGGTYSTLKVQPAELEDSGVYFCASSQGSFDKNIQYFGAGTRLSVL.

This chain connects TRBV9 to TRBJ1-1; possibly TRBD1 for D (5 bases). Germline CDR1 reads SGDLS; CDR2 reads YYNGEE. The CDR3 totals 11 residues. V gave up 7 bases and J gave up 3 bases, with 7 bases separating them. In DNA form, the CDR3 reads TGTGCCAGCGGCAGGGACACTGAAGCTTTCTTT. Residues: CASGRDTEAFF.

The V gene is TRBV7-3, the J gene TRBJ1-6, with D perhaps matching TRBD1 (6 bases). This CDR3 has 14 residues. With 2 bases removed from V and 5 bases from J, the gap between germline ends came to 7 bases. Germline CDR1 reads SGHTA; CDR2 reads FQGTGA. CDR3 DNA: TGTGCCAGCAGCTTAGGGACACATAATTCACCCCTCCACTTT. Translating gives CASSLGTHNSPLHF.

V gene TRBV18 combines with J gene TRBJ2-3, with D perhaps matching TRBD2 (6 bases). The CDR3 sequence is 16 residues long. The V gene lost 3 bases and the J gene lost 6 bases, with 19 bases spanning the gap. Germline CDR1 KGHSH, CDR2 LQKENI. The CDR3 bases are TGTGCCAGCTCACCTTTAACGGGAGCGACTACCGATACGCAGTATTTT. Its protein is CASSPLTGATTDTQYF.

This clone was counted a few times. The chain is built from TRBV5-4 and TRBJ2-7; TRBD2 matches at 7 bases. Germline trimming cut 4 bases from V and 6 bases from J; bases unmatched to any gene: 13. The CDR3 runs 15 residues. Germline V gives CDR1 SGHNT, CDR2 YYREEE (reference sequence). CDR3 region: CASSRSGTTVFEQYF. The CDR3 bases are TGTGCCAGCAGCAGATCCGGGACTACGGTATTCGAGCAGTACTTC.

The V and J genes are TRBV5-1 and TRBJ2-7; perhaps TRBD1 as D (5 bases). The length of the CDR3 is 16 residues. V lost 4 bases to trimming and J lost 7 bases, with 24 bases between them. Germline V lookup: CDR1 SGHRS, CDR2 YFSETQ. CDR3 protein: CASSGPQDGHEMEQYV. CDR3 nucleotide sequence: TGCGCCAGCAGCGGACCCCAGGACGGACACGAAATGGAGCAGTACGTC.

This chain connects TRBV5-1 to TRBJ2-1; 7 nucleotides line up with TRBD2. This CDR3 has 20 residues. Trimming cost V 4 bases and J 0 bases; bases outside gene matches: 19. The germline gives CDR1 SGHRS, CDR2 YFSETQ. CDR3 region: CASSKNGRPGYLGSYNEQFF. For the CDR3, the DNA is TGCGCCAGCAGCAAAAACGGGAGGCCTGGATACCTCGGCTCCTACAATGAGCAGTTCTTC.

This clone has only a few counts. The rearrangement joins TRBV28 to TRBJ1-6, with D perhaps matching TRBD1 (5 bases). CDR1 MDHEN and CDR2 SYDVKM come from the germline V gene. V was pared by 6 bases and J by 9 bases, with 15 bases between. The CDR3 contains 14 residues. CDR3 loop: CASSPGSWGSPLHF. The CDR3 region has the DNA TGTGCCAGCAGCCCAGGGTCCTGGGGTTCACCCCTCCACTTT.

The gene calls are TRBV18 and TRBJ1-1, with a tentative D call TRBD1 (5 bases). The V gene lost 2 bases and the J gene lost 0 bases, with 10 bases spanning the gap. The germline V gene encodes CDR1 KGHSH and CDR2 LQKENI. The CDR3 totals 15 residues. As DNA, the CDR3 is TGTGCCAGCTCACCATTCGGGGGGATGAACACTGAAGCTTTCTTT. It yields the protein CASSPFGGMNTEAFF.

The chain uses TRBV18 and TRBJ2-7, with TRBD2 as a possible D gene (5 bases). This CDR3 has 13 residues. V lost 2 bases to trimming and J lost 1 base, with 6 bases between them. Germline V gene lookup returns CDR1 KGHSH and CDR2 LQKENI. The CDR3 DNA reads TGTGCCAGCTCACCAAGGGAGTCCTACGAGCAGTACTTC. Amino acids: CASSPRESYEQYF.

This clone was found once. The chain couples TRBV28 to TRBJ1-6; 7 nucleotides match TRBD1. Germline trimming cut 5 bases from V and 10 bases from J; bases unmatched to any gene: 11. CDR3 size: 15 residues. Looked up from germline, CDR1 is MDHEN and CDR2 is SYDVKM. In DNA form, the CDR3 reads TGTGCCAGCAGTACAGCACAGGGGAAAGGGTCACCCCTCCACTTT. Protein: CASSTAQGKGSPLHF.

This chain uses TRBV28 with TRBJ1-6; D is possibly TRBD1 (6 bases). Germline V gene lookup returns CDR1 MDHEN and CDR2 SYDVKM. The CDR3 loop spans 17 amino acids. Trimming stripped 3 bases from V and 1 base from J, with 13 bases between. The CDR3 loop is CASSLGQGRSYNSPLHF. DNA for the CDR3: TGTGCCAGCAGTTTGGGCCAGGGGAGATCCTATAATTCACCCCTCCACTTT.

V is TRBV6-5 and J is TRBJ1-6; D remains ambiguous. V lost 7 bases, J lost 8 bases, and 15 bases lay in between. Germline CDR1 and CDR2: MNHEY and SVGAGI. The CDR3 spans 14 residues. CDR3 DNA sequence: TGTGCCAGCACCAGAACAGCACGCTATTCACCCCTCCACTTT. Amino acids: CASTRTARYSPLHF.

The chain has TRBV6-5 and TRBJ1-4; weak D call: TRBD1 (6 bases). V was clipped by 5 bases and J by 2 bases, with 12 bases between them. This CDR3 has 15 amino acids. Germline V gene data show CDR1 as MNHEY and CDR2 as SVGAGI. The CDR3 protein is CASSPTGYTNEKLFF. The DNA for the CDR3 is TGTGCCAGCAGTCCTACAGGGTACACTAATGAAAAACTGTTTTTT.

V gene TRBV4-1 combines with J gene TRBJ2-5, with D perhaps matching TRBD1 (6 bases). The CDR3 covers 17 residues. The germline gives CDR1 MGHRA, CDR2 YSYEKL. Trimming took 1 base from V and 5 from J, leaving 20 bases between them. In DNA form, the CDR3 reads TGCGCCAGCAGCCAAGCCGAACGCACAGGGTCTCGGGAGACCCAGTACTTC. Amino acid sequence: CASSQAERTGSRETQYF.

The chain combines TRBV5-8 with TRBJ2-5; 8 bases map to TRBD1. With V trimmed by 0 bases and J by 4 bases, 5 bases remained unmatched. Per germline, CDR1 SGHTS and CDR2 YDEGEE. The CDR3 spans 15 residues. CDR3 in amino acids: CASSLGQGAGETQYF. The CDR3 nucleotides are TGTGCCAGCAGCTTGGGGCAGGGGGCTGGAGAGACCCAGTACTTC.

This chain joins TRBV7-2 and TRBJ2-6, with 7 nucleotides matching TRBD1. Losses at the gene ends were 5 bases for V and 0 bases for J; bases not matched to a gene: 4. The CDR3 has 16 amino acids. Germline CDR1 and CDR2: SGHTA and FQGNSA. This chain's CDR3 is CASSRDSISGANVLTF. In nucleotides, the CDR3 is TGTGCCAGCAGCCGGGACAGTATCTCTGGGGCCAACGTCCTGACTTTC.

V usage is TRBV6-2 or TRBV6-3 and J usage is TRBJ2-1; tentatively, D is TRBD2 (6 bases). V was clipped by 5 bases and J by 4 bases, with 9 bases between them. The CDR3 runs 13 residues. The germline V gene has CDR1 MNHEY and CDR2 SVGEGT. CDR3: CASSLRGYNEQFF. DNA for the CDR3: TGTGCCAGCAGTCTTCGGGGGTACAATGAGCAGTTCTTC.

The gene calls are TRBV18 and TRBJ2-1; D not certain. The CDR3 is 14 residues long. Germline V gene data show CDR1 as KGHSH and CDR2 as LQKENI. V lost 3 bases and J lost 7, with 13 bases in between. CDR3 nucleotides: TGTGCCAGCTCACCTGATTCCCGTCGGAATGAGCAGTTCTTC. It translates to CASSPDSRRNEQFF. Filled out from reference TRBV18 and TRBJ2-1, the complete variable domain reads NAGVMQNPRHLVRRRGQEARLRCSPMKGHSHVYWYRQLPEEGLKFMVYLQKENIIDESGMPKERFSAEFPKEGPSILRIQQVVRGDSAAYFCASSPDSRRNEQFFGPGTRLTVL.